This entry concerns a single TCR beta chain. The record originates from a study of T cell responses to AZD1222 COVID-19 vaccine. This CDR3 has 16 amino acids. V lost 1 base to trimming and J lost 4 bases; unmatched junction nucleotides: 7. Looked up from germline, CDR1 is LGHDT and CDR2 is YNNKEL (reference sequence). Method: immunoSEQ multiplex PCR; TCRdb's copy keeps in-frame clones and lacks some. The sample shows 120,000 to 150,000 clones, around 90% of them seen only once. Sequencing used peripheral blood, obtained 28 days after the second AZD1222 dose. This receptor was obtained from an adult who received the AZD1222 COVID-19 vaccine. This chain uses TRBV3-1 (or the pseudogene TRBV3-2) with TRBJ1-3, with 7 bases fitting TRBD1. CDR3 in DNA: TGTGCCAGCAGCCAAGGCCCGACAGGGCCCGGAAACACCATATATTTT. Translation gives CASSQGPTGPGNTIYF.